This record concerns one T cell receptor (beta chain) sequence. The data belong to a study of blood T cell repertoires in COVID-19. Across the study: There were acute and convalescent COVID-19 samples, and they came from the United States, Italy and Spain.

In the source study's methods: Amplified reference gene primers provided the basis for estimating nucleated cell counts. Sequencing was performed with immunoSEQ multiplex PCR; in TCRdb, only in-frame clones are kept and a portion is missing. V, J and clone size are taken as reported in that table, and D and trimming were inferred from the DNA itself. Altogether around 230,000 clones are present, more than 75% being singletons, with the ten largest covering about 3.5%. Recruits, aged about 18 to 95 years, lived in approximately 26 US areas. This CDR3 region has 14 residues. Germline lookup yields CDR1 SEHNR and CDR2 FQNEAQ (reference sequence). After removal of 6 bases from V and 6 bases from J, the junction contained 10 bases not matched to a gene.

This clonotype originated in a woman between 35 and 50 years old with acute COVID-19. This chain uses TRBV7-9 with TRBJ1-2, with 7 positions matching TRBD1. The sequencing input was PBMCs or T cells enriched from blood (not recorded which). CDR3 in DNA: TGTGCCAGCAGTTCCCCCCGGGACAGAGATGGCTACACCTTC. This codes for CASSSPRDRDGYTF.